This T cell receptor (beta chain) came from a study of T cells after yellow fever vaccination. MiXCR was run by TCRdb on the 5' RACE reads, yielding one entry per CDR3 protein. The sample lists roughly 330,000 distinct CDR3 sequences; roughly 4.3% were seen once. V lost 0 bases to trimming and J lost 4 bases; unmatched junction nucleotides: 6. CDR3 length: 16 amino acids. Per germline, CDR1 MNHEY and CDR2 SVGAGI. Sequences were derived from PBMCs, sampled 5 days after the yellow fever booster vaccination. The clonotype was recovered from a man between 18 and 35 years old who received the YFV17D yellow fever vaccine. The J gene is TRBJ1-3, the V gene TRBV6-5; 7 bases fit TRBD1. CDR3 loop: CASSYSTGDRGNTIYF. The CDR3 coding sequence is TGTGCCAGCAGTTACTCAACCGGGGACAGAGGAAACACCATATATTTT.